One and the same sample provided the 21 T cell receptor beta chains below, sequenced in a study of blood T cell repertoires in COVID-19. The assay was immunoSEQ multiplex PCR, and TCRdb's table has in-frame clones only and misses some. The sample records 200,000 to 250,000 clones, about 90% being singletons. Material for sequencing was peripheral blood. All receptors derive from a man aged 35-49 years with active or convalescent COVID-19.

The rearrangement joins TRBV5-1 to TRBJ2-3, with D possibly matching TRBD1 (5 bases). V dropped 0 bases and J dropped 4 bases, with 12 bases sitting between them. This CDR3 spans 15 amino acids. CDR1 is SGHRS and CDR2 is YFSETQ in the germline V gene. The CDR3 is CASSLERGASDTQYF. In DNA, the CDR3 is TGCGCCAGCAGCTTGGAAAGGGGTGCTTCAGATACGCAGTATTTT.

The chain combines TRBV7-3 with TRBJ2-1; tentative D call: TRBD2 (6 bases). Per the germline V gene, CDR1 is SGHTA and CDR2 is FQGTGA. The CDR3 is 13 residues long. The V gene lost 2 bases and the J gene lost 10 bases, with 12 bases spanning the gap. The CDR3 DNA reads TGTGCCAGCAGCTTATCGCGCGGGACGGAGCAGTTCTTC. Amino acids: CASSLSRGTEQFF.

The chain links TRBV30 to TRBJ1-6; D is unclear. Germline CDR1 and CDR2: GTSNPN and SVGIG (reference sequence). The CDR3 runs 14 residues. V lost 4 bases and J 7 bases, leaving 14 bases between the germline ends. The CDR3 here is CAWTEGFRNSPLHF. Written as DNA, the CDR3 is TGTGCCTGGACCGAGGGCTTCCGAAATTCACCCCTCCACTTT.

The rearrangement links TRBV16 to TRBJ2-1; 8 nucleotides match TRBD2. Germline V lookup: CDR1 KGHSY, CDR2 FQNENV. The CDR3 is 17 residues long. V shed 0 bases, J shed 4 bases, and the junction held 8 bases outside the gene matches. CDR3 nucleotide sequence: TGTGCCAGCAGCCAATCCCTCCGGGGGGGCCCGTACAATGAGCAGTTCTTC. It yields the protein CASSQSLRGGPYNEQFF. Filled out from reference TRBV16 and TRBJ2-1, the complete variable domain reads GEEVAQTPKHLVRGEGQKAKLYCAPIKGHSYVFWYQQVLKNEFKFLISFQNENVFDETGMPKERFSAKCLPNSPCSLEIQATKLEDSAVYFCASSQSLRGGPYNEQFFGPGTRLTVL.

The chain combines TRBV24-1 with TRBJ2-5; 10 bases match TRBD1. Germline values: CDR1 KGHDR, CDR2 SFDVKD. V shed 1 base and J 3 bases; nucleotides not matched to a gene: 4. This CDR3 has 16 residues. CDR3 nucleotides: TGTGCCACCAGTGATTTCCCGGGACAGGGGAAAGAGACCCAGTACTTC. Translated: CATSDFPGQGKETQYF.

The CDR3 sequence is CASSEVSQENIQYF. The CDR3, as DNA: TGTGCCAGCAGTGAAGTGAGTCAGGAAAACATTCAGTACTTC. This chain connects TRBV2 to TRBJ2-4; no reliable D call. V was trimmed by 1 base and J by 5 bases, leaving 9 bases between them. Per germline, CDR1 SNHLY and CDR2 FYNNEI. CDR3 size: 14 residues.

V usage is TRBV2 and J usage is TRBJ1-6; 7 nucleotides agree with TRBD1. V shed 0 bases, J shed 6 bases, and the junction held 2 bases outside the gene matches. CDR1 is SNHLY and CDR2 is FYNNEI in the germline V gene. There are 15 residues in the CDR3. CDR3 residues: CASSEARGPNSPLHF. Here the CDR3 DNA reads TGTGCCAGCAGTGAAGCAAGGGGGCCTAATTCACCCCTCCACTTT.

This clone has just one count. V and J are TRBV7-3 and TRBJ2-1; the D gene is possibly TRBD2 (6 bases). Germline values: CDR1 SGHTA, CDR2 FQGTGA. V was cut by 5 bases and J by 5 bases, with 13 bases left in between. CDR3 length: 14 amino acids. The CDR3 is CASSLPGLDNEQFF. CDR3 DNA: TGTGCCAGCAGCCTACCGGGACTGGACAATGAGCAGTTCTTC.

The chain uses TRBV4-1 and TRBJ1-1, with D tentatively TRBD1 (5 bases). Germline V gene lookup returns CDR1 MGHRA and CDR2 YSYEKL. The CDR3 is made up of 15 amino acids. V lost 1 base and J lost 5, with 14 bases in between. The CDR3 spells CASSQGTGGNTEAFF. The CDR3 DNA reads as TGCGCCAGCAGCCAAGGCACGGGGGGGAATACTGAAGCTTTCTTT.

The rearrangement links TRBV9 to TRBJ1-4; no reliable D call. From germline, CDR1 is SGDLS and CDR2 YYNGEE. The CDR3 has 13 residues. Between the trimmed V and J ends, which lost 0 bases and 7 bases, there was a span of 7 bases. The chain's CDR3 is CASSVEHGEKLFF. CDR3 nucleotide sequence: TGTGCCAGCAGCGTAGAACATGGTGAAAAACTGTTTTTT.

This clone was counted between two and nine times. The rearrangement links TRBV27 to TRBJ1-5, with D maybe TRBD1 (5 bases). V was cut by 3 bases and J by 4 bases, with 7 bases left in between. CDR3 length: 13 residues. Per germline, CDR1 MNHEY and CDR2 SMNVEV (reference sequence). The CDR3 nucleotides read TGTGCCAGCAGTTTCGGGGGTAATCAGCCCCAGCATTTT. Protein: CASSFGGNQPQHF.

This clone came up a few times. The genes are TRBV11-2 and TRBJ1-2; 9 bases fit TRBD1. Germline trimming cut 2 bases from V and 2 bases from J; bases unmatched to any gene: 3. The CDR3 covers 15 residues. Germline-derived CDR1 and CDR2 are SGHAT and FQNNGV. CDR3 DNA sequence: TGTGCCAGCAGCTTAACGGGACAGGGAAACTATGGCTACACCTTC. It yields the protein CASSLTGQGNYGYTF. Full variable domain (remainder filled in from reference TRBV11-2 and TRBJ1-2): EAGVAQSPRYKIIEKRQSVAFWCNPISGHATLYWYQQILGQGPKLLIQFQNNGVVDDSQLPKDRFSAERLKGVDSTLKIQPAKLEDSAVYLCASSLTGQGNYGYTFGSGTRLTVV.

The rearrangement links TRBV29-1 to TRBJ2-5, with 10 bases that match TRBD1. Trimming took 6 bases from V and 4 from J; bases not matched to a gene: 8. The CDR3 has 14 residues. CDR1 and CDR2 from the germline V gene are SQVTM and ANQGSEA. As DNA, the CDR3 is TGCAGCGTCGCTGGACAGGGGGTGACAGAGACCCAGTACTTC. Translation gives CSVAGQGVTETQYF. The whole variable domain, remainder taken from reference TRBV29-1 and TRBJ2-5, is SAVISQKPSRDICQRGTSLTIQCQVDSQVTMMFWYRQQPGQSLTLIATANQGSEATYESGFVIDKFPISRPNLTFSTLTVSNMSPEDSSIYLCSVAGQGVTETQYFGPGTRLLVL.

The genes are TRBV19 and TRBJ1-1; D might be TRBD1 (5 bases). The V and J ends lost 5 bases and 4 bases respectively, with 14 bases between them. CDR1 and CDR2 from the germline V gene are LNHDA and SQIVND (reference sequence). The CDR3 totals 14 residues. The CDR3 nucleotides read TGTGCCAGTAGTCCGAGGGGAGGGAGCACTGAAGCTTTCTTT. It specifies CASSPRGGSTEAFF.

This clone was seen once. In DNA form, the CDR3 reads TGTGCCAGCAGCCGGGGGGGGACAGGGGACGTTTATGGCTACACCTTC. Translating it yields CASSRGGTGDVYGYTF. This chain joins TRBV11-2 and TRBJ1-2; 10 bases are shared with TRBD1. CDR1 SGHAT and CDR2 FQNNGV come from the germline V gene. This CDR3 has 16 residues. Trimming cost V 5 bases and J 5 bases; bases outside gene matches: 11.

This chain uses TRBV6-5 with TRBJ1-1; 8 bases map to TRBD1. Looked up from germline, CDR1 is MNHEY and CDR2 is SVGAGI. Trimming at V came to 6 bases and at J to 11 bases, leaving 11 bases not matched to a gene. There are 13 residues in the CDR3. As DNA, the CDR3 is TGTGCCAGCAGCTTGGGACAGGTCACGGAGGCTTTCTTT. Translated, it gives CASSLGQVTEAFF.

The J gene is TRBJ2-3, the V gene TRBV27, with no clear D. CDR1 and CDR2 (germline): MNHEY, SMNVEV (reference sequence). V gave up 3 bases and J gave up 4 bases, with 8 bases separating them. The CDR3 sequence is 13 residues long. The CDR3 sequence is CASSFFSADTQYF. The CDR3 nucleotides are TGTGCCAGCAGTTTCTTTTCCGCAGATACGCAGTATTTT.

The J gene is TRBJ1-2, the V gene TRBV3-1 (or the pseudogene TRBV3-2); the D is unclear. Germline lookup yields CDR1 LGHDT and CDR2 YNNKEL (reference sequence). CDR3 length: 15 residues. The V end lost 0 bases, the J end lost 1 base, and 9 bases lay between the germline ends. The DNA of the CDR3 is TGTGCCAGCAGCCAAGATTTTTCGGGTAACTATGGCTACACCTTC. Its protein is CASSQDFSGNYGYTF.

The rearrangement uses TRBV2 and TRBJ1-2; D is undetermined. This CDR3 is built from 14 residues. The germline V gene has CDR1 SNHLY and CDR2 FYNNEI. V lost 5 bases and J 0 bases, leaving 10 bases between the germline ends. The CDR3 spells CASSIAAANYGYTF. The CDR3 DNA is TGTGCCAGCAGTATAGCAGCAGCTAACTATGGCTACACCTTC.

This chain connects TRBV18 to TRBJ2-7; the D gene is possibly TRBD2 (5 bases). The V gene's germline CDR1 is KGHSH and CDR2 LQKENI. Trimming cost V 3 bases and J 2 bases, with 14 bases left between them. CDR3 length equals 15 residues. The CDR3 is CASSPLSSGTYEQYF. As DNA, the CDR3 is TGTGCCAGCTCACCCCTTTCCAGCGGCACCTACGAGCAGTACTTC.

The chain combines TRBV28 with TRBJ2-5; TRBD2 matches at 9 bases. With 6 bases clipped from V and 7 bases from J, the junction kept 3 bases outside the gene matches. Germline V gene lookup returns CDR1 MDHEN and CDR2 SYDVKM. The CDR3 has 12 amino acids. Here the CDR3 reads CASSLREGTQYF. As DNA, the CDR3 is TGTGCCAGCAGCCTGCGGGAGGGGACCCAGTACTTC.